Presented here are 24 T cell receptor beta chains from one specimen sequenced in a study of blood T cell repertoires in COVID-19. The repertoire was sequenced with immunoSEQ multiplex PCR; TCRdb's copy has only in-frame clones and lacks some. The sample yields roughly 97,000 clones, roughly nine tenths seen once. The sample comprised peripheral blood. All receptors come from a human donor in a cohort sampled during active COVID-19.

The CDR3 sequence: CASTLAQGGSFEQFF. The CDR3 nucleotides read TGTGCCAGCACCTTGGCTCAAGGCGGGAGTTTTGAGCAGTTCTTC. The chain employs TRBV7-9 and TRBJ2-1, with 7 bases lining up with TRBD2. Trimming cost V 7 bases and J 9 bases; bases outside gene matches: 15. Germline V gene sequence: CDR1 SEHNR, CDR2 FQNEAQ (reference sequence). The CDR3 runs to 15 residues. The complete variable domain, with remaining parts taken from reference TRBV7-9 and TRBJ2-1, reads DTGVSQNPRHKITKRGQNVTFRCDPISEHNRLYWYRQTLGQGPEFLTYFQNEAQLEKSRLLSDRFSAERPKGSFSTLEIQRTEQGDSAMYLCASTLAQGGSFEQFFGPGTRLTVL.

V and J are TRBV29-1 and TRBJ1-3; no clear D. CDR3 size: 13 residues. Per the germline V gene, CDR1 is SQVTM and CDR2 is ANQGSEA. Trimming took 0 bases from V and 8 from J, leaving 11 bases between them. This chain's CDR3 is CSVEEAYGHTIYF. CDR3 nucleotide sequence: TGCAGCGTTGAAGAAGCTTATGGTCACACCATATATTTT.

As DNA, the CDR3 is TGTGCCAGCAGTTCGCGAACTAGCGGGAAATTCAATGAGCAGTTCTTC. This codes for CASSSRTSGKFNEQFF. The chain couples TRBV28 to TRBJ2-1; 10 bases are a match to TRBD2. Germline loops: CDR1 MDHEN, CDR2 SYDVKM. The CDR3 length is 16 residues. The ends lost 4 bases at V and 6 bases at J; junction bases unmatched: 9.

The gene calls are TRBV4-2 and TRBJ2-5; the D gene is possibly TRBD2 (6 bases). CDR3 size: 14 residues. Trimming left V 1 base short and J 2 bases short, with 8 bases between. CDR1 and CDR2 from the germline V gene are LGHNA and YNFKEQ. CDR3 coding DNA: TGTGCCAGCAGCCAAGCTAGCGCTCAAGAGACCCAGTACTTC. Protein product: CASSQASAQETQYF.

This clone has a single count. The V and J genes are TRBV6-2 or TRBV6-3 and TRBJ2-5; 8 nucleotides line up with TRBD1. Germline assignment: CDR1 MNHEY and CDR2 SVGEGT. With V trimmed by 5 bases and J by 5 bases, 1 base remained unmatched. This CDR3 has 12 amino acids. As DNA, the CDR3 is TGTGCCAGCAGTGGGGACAGGGAGACCCAGTACTTC. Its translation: CASSGDRETQYF.

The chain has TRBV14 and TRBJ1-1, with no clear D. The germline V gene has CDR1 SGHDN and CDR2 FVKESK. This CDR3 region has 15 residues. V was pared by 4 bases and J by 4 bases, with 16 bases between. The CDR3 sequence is CASSLWSQVTTEAFF. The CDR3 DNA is TGTGCCAGCAGCCTCTGGTCCCAGGTGACCACTGAAGCTTTCTTT.

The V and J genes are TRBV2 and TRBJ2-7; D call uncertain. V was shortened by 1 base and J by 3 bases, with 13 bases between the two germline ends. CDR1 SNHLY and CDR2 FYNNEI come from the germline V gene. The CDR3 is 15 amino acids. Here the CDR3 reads CASSEGPGSNYEQYF. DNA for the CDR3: TGTGCCAGCAGTGAAGGGCCAGGATCCAACTACGAGCAGTACTTC.

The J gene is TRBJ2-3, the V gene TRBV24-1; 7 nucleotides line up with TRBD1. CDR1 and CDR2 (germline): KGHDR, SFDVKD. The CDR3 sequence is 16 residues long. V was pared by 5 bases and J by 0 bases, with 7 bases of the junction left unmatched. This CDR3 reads CATSATGEWSTDTQYF. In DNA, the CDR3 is TGTGCCACCAGTGCTACAGGGGAGTGGAGCACAGATACGCAGTATTTT.

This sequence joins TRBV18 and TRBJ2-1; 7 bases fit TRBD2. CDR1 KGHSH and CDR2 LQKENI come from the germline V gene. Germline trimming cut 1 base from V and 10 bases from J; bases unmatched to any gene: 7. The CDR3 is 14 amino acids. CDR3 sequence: CASSPRGLLFEQFF. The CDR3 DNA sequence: TGTGCCAGCTCACCACGGGGACTATTATTCGAGCAGTTCTTC. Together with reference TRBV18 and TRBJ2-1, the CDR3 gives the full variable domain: NAGVMQNPRHLVRRRGQEARLRCSPMKGHSHVYWYRQLPEEGLKFMVYLQKENIIDESGMPKERFSAEFPKEGPSILRIQQVVRGDSAAYFCASSPRGLLFEQFFGPGTRLTVL.

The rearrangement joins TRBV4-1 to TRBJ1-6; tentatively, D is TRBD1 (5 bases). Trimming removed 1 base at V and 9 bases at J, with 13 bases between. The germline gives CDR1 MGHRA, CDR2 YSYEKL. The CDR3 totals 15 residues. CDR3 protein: CASSQVGGRTSPLHF. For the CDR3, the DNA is TGCGCCAGCAGCCAAGTCGGGGGAAGAACTTCACCCCTCCACTTT.

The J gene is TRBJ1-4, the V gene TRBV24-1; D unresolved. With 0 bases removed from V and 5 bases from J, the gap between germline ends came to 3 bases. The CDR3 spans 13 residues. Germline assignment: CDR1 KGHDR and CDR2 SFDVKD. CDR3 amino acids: CATSDLSNEKLFF. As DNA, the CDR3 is TGTGCCACCAGTGATTTGTCGAATGAAAAACTGTTTTTT.

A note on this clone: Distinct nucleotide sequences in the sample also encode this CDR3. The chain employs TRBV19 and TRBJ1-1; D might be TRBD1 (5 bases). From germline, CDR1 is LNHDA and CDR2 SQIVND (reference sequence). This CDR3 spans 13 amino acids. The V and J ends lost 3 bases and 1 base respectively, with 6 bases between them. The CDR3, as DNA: TGTGCCAGTAGTATTACAGGGAACACTGAAGCTTTCTTT. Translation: CASSITGNTEAFF.

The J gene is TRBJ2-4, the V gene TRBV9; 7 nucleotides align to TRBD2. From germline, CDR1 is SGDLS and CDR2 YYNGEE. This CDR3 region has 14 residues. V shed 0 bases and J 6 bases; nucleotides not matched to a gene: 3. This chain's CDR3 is CASSVEPGGNIQYF. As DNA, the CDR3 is TGTGCCAGCAGCGTAGAACCGGGAGGAAACATTCAGTACTTC.

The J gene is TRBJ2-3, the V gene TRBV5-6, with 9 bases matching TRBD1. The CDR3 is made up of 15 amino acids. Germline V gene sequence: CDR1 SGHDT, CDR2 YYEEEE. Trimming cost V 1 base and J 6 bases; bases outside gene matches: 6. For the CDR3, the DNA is TGTGCCAGCAGCTTGACAGGGGGCTTAGCGGATACGCAGTATTTT. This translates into CASSLTGGLADTQYF. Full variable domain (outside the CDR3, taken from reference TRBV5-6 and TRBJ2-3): DAGVTQSPTHLIKTRGQQVTLRCSPKSGHDTVSWYQQALGQGPQFIFQYYEEEERQRGNFPDRFSGHQFPNYSSELNVNALLLGDSALYLCASSLTGGLADTQYFGPGTRLTVL.

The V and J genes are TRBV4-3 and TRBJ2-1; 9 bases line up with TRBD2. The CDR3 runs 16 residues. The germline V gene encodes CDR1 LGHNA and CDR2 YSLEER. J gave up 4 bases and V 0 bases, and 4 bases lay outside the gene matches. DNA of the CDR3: TGCGCCAGCAGCCAAGACAGCGGGGGGTCGTACAATGAGCAGTTCTTC. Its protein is CASSQDSGGSYNEQFF.

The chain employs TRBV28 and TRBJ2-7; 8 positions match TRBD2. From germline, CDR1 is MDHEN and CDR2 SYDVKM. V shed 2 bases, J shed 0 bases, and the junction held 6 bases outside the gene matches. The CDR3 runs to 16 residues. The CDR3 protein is CASSLESGGSSYEQYF. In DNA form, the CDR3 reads TGTGCCAGCAGTTTAGAATCGGGAGGGTCCTCCTACGAGCAGTACTTC.

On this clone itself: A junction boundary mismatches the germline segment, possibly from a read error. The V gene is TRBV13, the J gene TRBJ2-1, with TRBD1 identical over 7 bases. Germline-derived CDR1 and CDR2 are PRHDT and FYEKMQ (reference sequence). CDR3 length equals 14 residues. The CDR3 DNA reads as TGTGTCAGCAGCTTACACAGGGGTGGGGATGAGCAGTTCTTC. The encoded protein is CVSSLHRGGDEQFF.

The CDR3 reads CASKGPRDKGNYGYTF. In DNA form, the CDR3 reads TGTGCCAGTAAGGGTCCCCGGGACAAGGGGAACTATGGCTACACCTTC. The chain recombines TRBV19 with TRBJ1-2; D is perhaps TRBD1 (6 bases). V was clipped by 7 bases and J by 2 bases, with 20 bases between them. This CDR3 comprises 16 residues. CDR1 is LNHDA, CDR2 SQIVND, per germline (reference sequence).

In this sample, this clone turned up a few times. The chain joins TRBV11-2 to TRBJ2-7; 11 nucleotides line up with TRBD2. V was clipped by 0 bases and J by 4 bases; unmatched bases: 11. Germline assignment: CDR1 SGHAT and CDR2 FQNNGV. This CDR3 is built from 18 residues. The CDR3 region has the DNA TGTGCCAGCAGCTTAGATCCGACAACTAGCGGGAGACGATACGAGCAGTACTTC. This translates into CASSLDPTTSGRRYEQYF.

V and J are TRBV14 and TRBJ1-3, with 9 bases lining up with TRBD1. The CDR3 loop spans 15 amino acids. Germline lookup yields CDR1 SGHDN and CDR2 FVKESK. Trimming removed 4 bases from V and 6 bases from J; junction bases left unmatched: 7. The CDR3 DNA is TGTGCCAGCAGCCTACCACGGACAGGGGTAAACACCATATATTTT. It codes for CASSLPRTGVNTIYF.

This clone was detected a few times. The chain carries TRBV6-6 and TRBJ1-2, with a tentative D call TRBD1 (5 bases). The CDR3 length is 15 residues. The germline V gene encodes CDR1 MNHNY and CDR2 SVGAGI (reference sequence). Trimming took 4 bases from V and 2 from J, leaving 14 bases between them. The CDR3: CASSSPSTGNYGYTF. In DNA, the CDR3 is TGTGCCAGCAGTTCCCCAAGTACAGGAAACTATGGCTACACCTTC.

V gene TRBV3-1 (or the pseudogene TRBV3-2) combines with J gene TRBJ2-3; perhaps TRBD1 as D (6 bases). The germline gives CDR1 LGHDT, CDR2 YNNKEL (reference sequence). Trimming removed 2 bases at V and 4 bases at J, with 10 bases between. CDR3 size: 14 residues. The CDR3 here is CASSQIPGADTQYF. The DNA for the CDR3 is TGTGCCAGCAGCCAAATCCCAGGGGCAGATACGCAGTATTTT.

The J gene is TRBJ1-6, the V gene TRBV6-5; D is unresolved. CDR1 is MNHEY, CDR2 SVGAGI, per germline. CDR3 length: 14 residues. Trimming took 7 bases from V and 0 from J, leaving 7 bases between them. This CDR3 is CASMSGSYNSPLHF. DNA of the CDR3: TGTGCCAGCATGTCGGGCTCCTATAATTCACCCCTCCACTTT.

CDR3 bases: TGTGCCAGCAGAACGAGGGGACTAGCGGAAGATACGCAGTATTTT. Residues: CASRTRGLAEDTQYF. The chain links TRBV5-4 to TRBJ2-3; 11 bases map to TRBD2. This CDR3 contains 15 residues. Per the germline V gene, CDR1 is SGHNT and CDR2 is YYREEE (reference sequence). Unmatched junction bases numbered 7, after V lost 5 bases and J lost 5 bases. The whole variable domain, remainder taken from reference TRBV5-4 and TRBJ2-3, is ETGVTQSPTHLIKTRGQQVTLRCSSQSGHNTVSWYQQALGQGPQFIFQYYREEENGRGNFPPRFSGLQFPNYSSELNVNALELDDSALYLCASRTRGLAEDTQYFGPGTRLTVL.